The 25 T cell receptor beta chains below all came from one sample that was sequenced in a study of response to subunit inactivated influenza vaccine. MiXCR was run by TCRdb on the RT-PCR reads, yielding one entry per CDR3 protein. The sample consists of about 540,000 distinct CDR3 sequences, roughly 25% of them appearing once. In addition, the sample was reused for a study of T cells expressing NK-cell markers. That source notes: The authors generated TCR beta cDNA through 5'RACE template switching with UMIs.

This material consisted of CD4+ T cells sorted from PBMCs, taken about 13 days after vaccination. The receptor set was obtained from a man aged 45 to 65 who received an inactivated influenza vaccine.

The CDR3 sequence: CASRRVRTNTGELFF. CDR3 bases: TGTGCCAGCAGAAGGGTCCGGACTAACACCGGGGAGCTGTTTTTT. The V call is TRBV6-2 or TRBV6-3, the J call TRBJ2-2; D might be TRBD2 (5 bases). This CDR3 comprises 15 residues. The germline V gene has CDR1 MNHEY and CDR2 SVGEGT. V was shortened by 6 bases and J by 2 bases, with 13 bases between the two germline ends.

The rearrangement uses TRBV7-2 and TRBJ2-3; 8 bases map to TRBD2. Germline assignment: CDR1 SGHTA and CDR2 FQGNSA. The CDR3 contains 15 residues. Germline trimming cut 5 bases from V and 2 bases from J; bases unmatched to any gene: 6. The CDR3 is CASSISGGLTDTQYF. The CDR3, as DNA: TGTGCCAGCAGCATAAGCGGGGGACTCACAGATACGCAGTATTTT.

The CDR3 DNA is TGCGCCAGCAGTGAGGGAAAGACCTCGGGCGCAGATACGCAGTATTTT. Translation gives CASSEGKTSGADTQYF. The chain uses TRBV10-1 and TRBJ2-3, with D unclear. The CDR3 is made up of 16 amino acids. Germline CDR1 WNHNN, CDR2 SYGVQD (reference sequence). V lost 2 bases and J 4 bases, leaving 16 bases between the germline ends.

The rearrangement links TRBV29-1 to TRBJ2-2; unclear D gene. Trimming shortened V by 4 bases and J by 7 bases, and 16 bases separated the two germline ends. Germline V CDR1 and CDR2: SQVTM, ANQGSEA. The CDR3 sequence is 14 residues long. The CDR3: CSVGAGYGIGELFF. The CDR3 bases are TGCAGCGTTGGGGCCGGGTATGGCATCGGGGAGCTGTTTTTT.

The J gene is TRBJ1-6, the V gene TRBV10-3; D call uncertain. Looked up from germline, CDR1 is ENHRY and CDR2 is SYGVKD. The CDR3 is 13 residues long. V was cut by 7 bases and J by 8 bases, with 12 bases left in between. The CDR3 nucleotides are TGTGCCATCAACGGGCAGATAGATTCACCCCTCCACTTT. Translation gives CAINGQIDSPLHF.

The chain uses TRBV4-2 and TRBJ1-1; maybe TRBD1 (5 bases). Germline loops: CDR1 LGHNA, CDR2 YNFKEQ. This CDR3 is built from 15 residues. Trimming stripped 1 base from V and 3 bases from J, with 12 bases between. This CDR3 reads CASSQVGRSDTEAFF. As DNA, the CDR3 is TGTGCCAGCAGCCAAGTGGGACGGTCAGACACTGAAGCTTTCTTT.

In this sample, this clonotype turned up a few times. The chain links TRBV3-1 to TRBJ1-5; TRBD1 is a possible D gene (5 bases). The germline V gene has CDR1 LGHDT and CDR2 YNNKEL (reference sequence). Trimming pared 2 bases from V and 3 bases from J, leaving 11 bases between. The CDR3 runs 15 residues. The CDR3 sequence is CASSQFTGTNQPQHF. CDR3 bases: TGTGCCAGCAGCCAATTCACCGGGACCAATCAGCCCCAGCATTTT. Complete variable domain (other parts from reference TRBV3-1 and TRBJ1-5): DTAVSQTPKYLVTQMGNDKSIKCEQNLGHDTMYWYKQDSKKFLKIMFSYNNKELIINETVPNRFSPKSPDKAHLNLHINSLELGDSAVYFCASSQFTGTNQPQHFGDGTRLSIL.

In this sample, this clonotype turned up many times. The rearrangement uses TRBV7-2 and TRBJ2-7; possibly TRBD2 for D (5 bases). This CDR3 is built from 15 residues. CDR1 is SGHTA and CDR2 is FQGNSA in the germline V gene. Deletions cut 2 bases from V and 5 bases from J, with 16 bases between. The chain's CDR3 is CASSLISGLPDEQYF. The CDR3 nucleotides are TGTGCCAGCAGCTTAATCTCCGGACTCCCGGACGAGCAGTACTTC.

The rearrangement links TRBV27 to TRBJ1-1, with D perhaps matching TRBD1 (6 bases). The V gene lost 8 bases and the J gene lost 8 bases, with 18 bases spanning the gap. Per the germline V gene, CDR1 is MNHEY and CDR2 is SMNVEV (reference sequence). This CDR3 is built from 13 residues. The DNA of the CDR3 is TGTGCCAGCTTTCACCACGGGGGCGGGGAAGCTTTCTTT. Its protein product is CASFHHGGGEAFF.

This clonotype was counted a single time. The chain uses TRBV5-1 and TRBJ1-2, with D tentatively TRBD1 (5 bases). Germline CDR1 and CDR2: SGHRS and YFSETQ. Trimming shortened V by 1 base and J by 8 bases, and 15 bases separated the two germline ends. This CDR3 has 14 residues. This chain's CDR3 is CASSLQRGVEGYTF. The CDR3 nucleotides are TGCGCCAGCAGCTTGCAAAGGGGTGTAGAGGGCTACACCTTC. Using reference TRBV5-1 and TRBJ1-2 for the parts outside the CDR3, the full variable domain is KAGVTQTPRYLIKTRGQQVTLSCSPISGHRSVSWYQQTPGQGLQFLFEYFSETQRNKGNFPGRFSGRQFSNSRSEMNVSTLELGDSALYLCASSLQRGVEGYTFGSGTRLTVV.

The chain carries TRBV5-1 and TRBJ2-2, with D hard to call. The length of the CDR3 is 16 residues. Trimming stripped 5 bases from V and 0 bases from J, with 14 bases between. CDR1 and CDR2 (germline): SGHRS, YFSETQ. This CDR3 is CASSSTPLSNTGELFF. CDR3 sequence (DNA): TGCGCCAGCAGTTCAACACCGCTTTCGAACACCGGGGAGCTGTTTTTT.

Many counts were recorded for this clonotype. The chain has TRBV28 and TRBJ2-5, with D possibly being TRBD2 (6 bases). Germline CDR1 is MDHEN and CDR2 is SYDVKM. The CDR3 spans 15 residues. V lost 3 bases and J 2 bases, leaving 13 bases between the germline ends. DNA for the CDR3: TGTGCCAGCAGTTTTAAGGGAGGTTGGCAAGAGACCCAGTACTTC. Encoded protein: CASSFKGGWQETQYF.

The chain recombines TRBV5-4 with TRBJ2-1, with 8 bases lining up with TRBD2. The CDR3 is 15 residues long. After removal of 4 bases from V and 4 bases from J, the junction contained 7 bases not matched to a gene. Looked up from germline, CDR1 is SGHNT and CDR2 is YYREEE (reference sequence). The CDR3 loop is CASSPLGGGYNEQFF. The CDR3 DNA reads as TGTGCCAGCAGCCCACTCGGGGGGGGATACAATGAGCAGTTCTTC. Full variable domain (remainder filled in from reference TRBV5-4 and TRBJ2-1): ETGVTQSPTHLIKTRGQQVTLRCSSQSGHNTVSWYQQALGQGPQFIFQYYREEENGRGNFPPRFSGLQFPNYSSELNVNALELDDSALYLCASSPLGGGYNEQFFGPGTRLTVL.

This clonotype was recorded a few times. The chain joins TRBV10-2 to TRBJ2-5; TRBD2 matches 9 bases. This CDR3 is built from 14 residues. Germline V gene sequence: CDR1 WSHSY, CDR2 SAAADI. V shed 6 bases, J shed 1 base, and the junction held 3 bases outside the gene matches. DNA of the CDR3: TGCGCCAGCAGGAGACTAGCGGCCCAAGAGACCCAGTACTTC. As protein: CASRRLAAQETQYF.

V and J are TRBV5-1 and TRBJ2-1, with TRBD2 identical over 15 bases. The CDR3 is made up of 13 amino acids. Unmatched junction bases numbered 0, after V lost 7 bases and J lost 7 bases. The V gene's germline CDR1 is SGHRS and CDR2 YFSETQ. CDR3 nucleotides: TGCGCCAGCGGGACTAGCGGGGGGAATGAGCAGTTCTTC. It yields the protein CASGTSGGNEQFF.

The gene calls are TRBV20-1 and TRBJ2-1, with a tentative D call TRBD2 (6 bases). The germline V gene encodes CDR1 DFQATT and CDR2 SNEGSKA (reference sequence). The CDR3 consists of 17 residues. V shed 8 bases and J shed 3 bases, with 26 bases lying between them. The CDR3 bases are TGCAGTACTCCGGGACGGGCGGAAAGGGGACTCTACAATGAGCAGTTCTTC. It translates to CSTPGRAERGLYNEQFF.

The gene calls are TRBV11-1 and TRBJ2-3, with 7 bases aligning to TRBD2. V was pared by 1 base and J by 0 bases, with 4 bases of the junction left unmatched. The CDR3 consists of 16 residues. The germline CDR1 and CDR2 sequences are SGHAT and FQDESV (reference sequence). The CDR3: CASSLERAGSTDTQYF. The CDR3 DNA follows: TGTGCCAGCAGCTTAGAGCGAGCGGGGAGCACAGATACGCAGTATTTT. The variable domain in full, completed from reference TRBV11-1 and TRBJ2-3, reads EAEVAQSPRYKITEKSQAVAFWCDPISGHATLYWYRQILGQGPELLVQFQDESVVDDSQLPKDRFSAERLKGVDSTLKIQPAELGDSAMYLCASSLERAGSTDTQYFGPGTRLTVL.

This clonotype has just a few counts. The V gene is TRBV7-8, the J gene TRBJ1-6; D is ambiguous. Per the germline V gene, CDR1 is SGHVS and CDR2 is FQNEAQ. The CDR3 has 13 amino acids. V was clipped by 3 bases and J by 7 bases, with 7 bases between them. CDR3 nucleotide sequence: TGTGCCAGCAGCTTCCAATTAAATTCACCCCTCCACTTT. Its protein product is CASSFQLNSPLHF. The entire variable domain, with the rest obtained from reference TRBV7-8 and TRBJ1-6, is as follows: GAGVSQSPRYKVAKRGQDVALRCDPISGHVSLFWYQQALGQGPEFLTYFQNEAQLDKSGLPSDRFFAERPEGSVSTLKIQRTQQEDSAVYLCASSFQLNSPLHFGNGTRLTVT.

The chain uses TRBV5-1 and TRBJ1-6, with D possibly TRBD1 on 5 matching bases. The length of the CDR3 is 12 residues. With 3 bases removed from V and 11 bases from J, the gap between germline ends came to 9 bases. Germline CDR1 reads SGHRS; CDR2 reads YFSETQ. The CDR3 loop is CASSSQGPPLHF. The DNA for the CDR3 is TGCGCCAGCAGCTCCCAGGGACCACCCCTCCACTTT. Drawing the rest from reference TRBV5-1 and TRBJ1-6, the complete variable domain is KAGVTQTPRYLIKTRGQQVTLSCSPISGHRSVSWYQQTPGQGLQFLFEYFSETQRNKGNFPGRFSGRQFSNSRSEMNVSTLELGDSALYLCASSSQGPPLHFGNGTRLTVT.

The gene calls are TRBV9 and TRBJ2-3; 7 positions agree with TRBD1. The CDR3 covers 17 residues. Losses at the gene ends were 0 bases for V and 3 bases for J; bases not matched to a gene: 10. CDR1 is SGDLS and CDR2 is YYNGEE in the germline V gene. Here the CDR3 DNA reads TGTGCCAGCAGCGTAGCAATCGGGAACAGGGGAACAGATACGCAGTATTTT. This codes for CASSVAIGNRGTDTQYF.

V usage is TRBV20-1 and J usage is TRBJ1-5; D call uncertain. V was pared by 0 bases and J by 4 bases, with 19 bases between. This CDR3 has 17 residues. Germline V gene lookup returns CDR1 DFQATT and CDR2 SNEGSKA (reference sequence). CDR3 nucleotide sequence: TGCAGTGCTAGAGATACCAGGCTCGGCAGCCAGAATCAGCCCCAGCATTTT. It encodes CSARDTRLGSQNQPQHF.

This clonotype was detected only once. The rearrangement joins TRBV14 to TRBJ2-2, with D perhaps given as TRBD1 or TRBD2 (5 bases each). The CDR3 is made up of 15 amino acids. The ends were cut back, 4 bases at V and 5 bases at J, with 14 bases in the middle. Looked up from germline, CDR1 is SGHDN and CDR2 is FVKESK. CDR3 residues: CASSRGYGWTGELFF. As DNA, the CDR3 is TGTGCCAGCAGCCGGGGGTACGGGTGGACCGGGGAGCTGTTTTTT.

This clonotype occurred a few times. The CDR3 nucleotides read TGTGCCAGCAGCCCCAAAGGCGGGAACCTAGATCAGCCCCAGCATTTT. Its translation is CASSPKGGNLDQPQHF. This chain joins TRBV3-1 and TRBJ1-5; D unclear. The CDR3 extends over 16 amino acids. Germline lookup yields CDR1 LGHDT and CDR2 YNNKEL (reference sequence). The germline V and J ends were trimmed by 4 bases and 5 bases, with 18 bases remaining between them. The full variable domain, rest sourced from reference TRBV3-1 and TRBJ1-5, is DTAVSQTPKYLVTQMGNDKSIKCEQNLGHDTMYWYKQDSKKFLKIMFSYNNKELIINETVPNRFSPKSPDKAHLNLHINSLELGDSAVYFCASSPKGGNLDQPQHFGDGTRLSIL.

This chain's CDR3 is CASSLNLAGGETQYF. In nucleotides, the CDR3 is TGTGCCAGCAGTCTCAACCTAGCGGGGGGCGAGACCCAGTACTTC. The chain combines TRBV12-3 or TRBV12-4 with TRBJ2-5; TRBD2 aligns across 11 bases. Trimming took 5 bases from V and 5 from J; bases not matched to a gene: 7. This CDR3 is 15 amino acids long.

This chain joins TRBV6-2 or TRBV6-3 and TRBJ1-1; D call uncertain. The germline V gene has CDR1 MNHEY and CDR2 SVGEGT. The CDR3 contains 20 residues. V was cut by 5 bases and J by 0 bases, with 28 bases left in between. DNA for the CDR3: TGTGCCAGCAGTCTCTTGTCCTTTCGGGGAACGGGGAATATGAACACTGAAGCTTTCTTT. As protein: CASSLLSFRGTGNMNTEAFF.